This T cell receptor (beta chain) was found in a study of OX40 agonist ivuxolimab in advanced cancers. This CDR3 region has 11 residues. V was clipped by 2 bases and J by 8 bases, with 5 bases between them. Germline CDR1 SGHNT, CDR2 YYREEE (reference sequence). Data came from immunoSEQ multiplex PCR; TCRdb stores just in-frame clones and leaves some out. The sample contains approximately 32,000 clones, roughly nine tenths of which appear only once. The sequencing here drew on CD4+ or CD8+ T cells sorted from blood, taken in a trial of the OX40 agonist ivuxolimab. The receptor's source is an adult with an advanced solid tumor such as melanoma, head and neck, liver or kidney cancer. The J gene is TRBJ2-1, the V gene TRBV5-4; TRBD2 might be the D (5 bases). CDR3 sequence reads: CASSFSDEQFF. DNA of the CDR3: TGTGCCAGCAGCTTTAGCGATGAGCAGTTCTTC.